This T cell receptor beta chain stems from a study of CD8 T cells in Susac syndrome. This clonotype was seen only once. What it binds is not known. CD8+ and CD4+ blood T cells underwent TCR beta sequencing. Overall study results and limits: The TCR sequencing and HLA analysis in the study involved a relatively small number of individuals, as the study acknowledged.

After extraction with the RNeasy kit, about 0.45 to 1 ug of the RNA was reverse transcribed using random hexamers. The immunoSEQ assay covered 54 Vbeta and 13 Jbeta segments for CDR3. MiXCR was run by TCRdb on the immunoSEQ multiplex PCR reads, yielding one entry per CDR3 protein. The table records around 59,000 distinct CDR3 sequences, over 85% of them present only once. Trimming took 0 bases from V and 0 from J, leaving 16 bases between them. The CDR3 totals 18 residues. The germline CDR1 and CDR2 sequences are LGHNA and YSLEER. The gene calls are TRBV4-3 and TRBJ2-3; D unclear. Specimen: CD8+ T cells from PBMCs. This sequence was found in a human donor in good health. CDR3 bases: TGCGCCAGCAGCCAAGAATCGGAGTCAGGCCTTAGCACAGATACGCAGTATTTT. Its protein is CASSQESESGLSTDTQYF.